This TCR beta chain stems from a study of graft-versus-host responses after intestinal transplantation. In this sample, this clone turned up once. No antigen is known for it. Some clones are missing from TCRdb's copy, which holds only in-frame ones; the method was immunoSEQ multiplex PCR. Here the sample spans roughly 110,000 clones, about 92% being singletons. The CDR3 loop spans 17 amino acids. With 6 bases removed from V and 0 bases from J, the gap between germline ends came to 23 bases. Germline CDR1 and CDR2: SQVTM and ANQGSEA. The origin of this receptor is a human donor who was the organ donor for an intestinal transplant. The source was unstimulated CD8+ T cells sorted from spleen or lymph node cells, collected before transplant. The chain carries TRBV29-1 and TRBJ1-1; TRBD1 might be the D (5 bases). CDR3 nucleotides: TGCAGCGTGCTTGAACCTCGGGGGAGCTCCATGAACACTGAAGCTTTCTTT. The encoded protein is CSVLEPRGSSMNTEAFF.